This TCR beta chain came from a study of blood T cell repertoires in COVID-19 (TCRdb year 2020). General notes on the study: Collaborator samples came from the United States, Italy and Spain and covered acute and convalescent phases of COVID-19. HLA class I and class II types, where available, came from metadata supplied by the sample provider rather than from assay-based typing. The dataset comprised deeply sampled blood TCRbeta repertoires from subjects exposed to, actively infected with, or recovered from COVID-19. The prospective study material was composed of cDNA or gDNA derived from T cells, B-cell-depleted T cells, or PBMCs. The repertoires were released in a freely available public database intended as a resource for research on the immune response to SARS-CoV-2. A de-identified subject ID, COVID-19 status, age in years and sex were almost always included in the sample metadata. The samples were drawn from two sources: the first 160 participants of the ongoing ImmuneRACE study, and approximately 1,300 subjects contributed by 6 global collaborators. Broad study findings and their caveats: The quantity of clinical and demographic metadata differed by source and by participant and was supplied without curation.

Enrolling through a virtual design, the prospective study's participants ranged in age from roughly 18 to 95 years and lived across 20 to 30 United States geographic areas. In the prospective study, participants were assigned to cohorts based on the clinical history participants reported in a screening survey and a study questionnaire. Each participant in the prospective study had whole blood, serum and a nasopharyngeal or oropharyngeal swab collected by mobile phlebotomists. Additional blood draws and questionnaires over an approximately two-month period could optionally be provided by prospective study participants. Blood samples from the prospective study were shipped frozen or at room temperature prior to DNA extraction. The immunoSEQ Assay, a bias-controlled multiplex PCR, was used to amplify TCRbeta CDR3 regions from genomic DNA. The authors' pipeline ran thus. Nucleated cell counts per sample were estimated from amplification of reference gene primers within the assay. To quantify the absolute abundance of each unique TCRbeta CDR3 rearrangement, sequence reads were collapsed and filtered. For each sample, productive Simpson clonality was calculated as the square root of Simpson's diversity index over productive rearrangements. TCRdb holds this immuneACCESS table with in-frame rearrangements only. Some clones are missing; in checked studies, unresolved V genes explain under half, and the rest has no known cause. Clone size and the V and J calls come from that table; the DNA yielded D and trimming. In this sample the table shows hundreds of thousands of clones, around 90% of which occur a single time. The ten biggest clones cover about 2.1% of the sample.

On this clone: It has no known antigen specificity. No base quality information exists; no much larger clone differs at one position.

Clipping removes 3 bases from V and 2 bases from J, with 4 as the unmatched junction base count. The CDR3 runs 15 residues from the cysteine to the phenylalanine. The kept DNA is CDR3 alone, 45 bases in frame from the first base. CDR1 and CDR2 are drawn from the germline V gene: KGHSH, LQKENI. The sequenced material came from PBMCs or T cells enriched from blood (not recorded which). This TCR came from a woman aged 18-29 years with acute COVID-19. The chain couples TRBV18 to TRBJ2-7, and 10 junction bases match TRBD2. The CDR3 protein is CASSPGLAETYEQYF. At the DNA level, the sequence is TGTGCCAGCTCACCCGGACTAGCGGAGACCTACGAGCAGTACTTC.